Detailed here is one TCR beta chain. Deletions cut 6 bases from V and 7 bases from J, with 21 bases between. Germline values: CDR1 SQVTM, CDR2 ANQGSEA. CDR3 length: 14 residues. This record belongs to a study of shared clonotypes between healthy human individuals. Assay used: immunoSEQ multiplex PCR; TCRdb lists only in-frame clones, some missing. The sample contains more than 550,000 clones, about 92% of which appear only once. The receptor was isolated from a man younger than 35 in good health. Some clones in this sample may be carry-over from other donors' samples. The J gene is TRBJ1-1, the V gene TRBV29-1; D is unclear. The sample taken for sequencing was memory CD8+ T cells from PBMCs. Subset defined: CD45RO+ cells pooled with CCR7-negative TemRA cells. The CDR3 DNA follows: TGCAGCGTAACGGCCCCGTTTCGGTATAATGAAGCTTTCTTT. Translated: CSVTAPFRYNEAFF.